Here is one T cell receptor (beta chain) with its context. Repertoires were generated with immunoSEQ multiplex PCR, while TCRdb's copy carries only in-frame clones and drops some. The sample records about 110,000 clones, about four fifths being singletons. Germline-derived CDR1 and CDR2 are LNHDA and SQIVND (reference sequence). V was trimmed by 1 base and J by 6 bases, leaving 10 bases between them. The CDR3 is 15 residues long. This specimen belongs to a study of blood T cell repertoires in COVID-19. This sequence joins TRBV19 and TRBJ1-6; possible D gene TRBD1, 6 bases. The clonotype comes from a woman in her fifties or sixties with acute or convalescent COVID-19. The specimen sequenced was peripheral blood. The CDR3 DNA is TGTGCCAGTAGTATAGCGACAGGCGGTAATTCACCCCTCCACTTT. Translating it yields CASSIATGGNSPLHF.